This entry lists 30 T cell receptor beta chains sequenced from one sample in a study of blood T cells in healthy people across ages. A sample-barcoded 5' primer and a J-beta primer mix were used in a second PCR of roughly 6 to 11 cycles. One entry per CDR3 protein results from TCRdb running MiXCR on the 5' RACE reads. The sample has hundreds of thousands of distinct CDR3 sequences; more than 25% are singletons. Sequenced input: blood. The receptor set was obtained from a woman aged 80 or older in good health.

This clonotype has just one count. Just one base apart from a much larger clone, this may be a read error. The V gene is TRBV7-9, the J gene TRBJ2-1; 9 bases are shared with TRBD2. TRBJ2-7 explains the end of the DNA better; the J call may be wrong. The germline V gene has CDR1 SEHNR and CDR2 FQNEAQ (reference sequence). The CDR3 is made up of 18 amino acids. In DNA form, the CDR3 reads TGTGCCAGCAGCTTGCGCCTAGCGGGGAATGGTTCCTACAATGAGCAGTACTTC. Its translation is CASSLRLAGNGSYNEQYF.

This clonotype was seen repeatedly, ten times or more. In nucleotides, the CDR3 is TGTGCCAGCAGCTTACAGGGGGCGTATTCTATTATACATGGCTACACCTTC. It yields the protein CASSLQGAYSIIHGYTF. V is TRBV7-2 and J is TRBJ1-2, with 8 bases lining up with TRBD1. Per germline, CDR1 SGHTA and CDR2 FQGNSA. CDR3 size: 17 residues. The V gene end was trimmed by 2 bases and the J gene end by 6 bases; junction bases not matched to a gene: 14.

Points on this clonotype: A much larger clone lies a single base off, so this may be a read error. The chain couples TRBV20-1 to TRBJ2-4, with D possibly being TRBD2 (6 bases). The J call may be mistaken, given a closer DNA end match to TRBJ2-7. In germline, CDR1 is DFQATT, CDR2 SNEGSKA (reference sequence). The CDR3 runs to 16 residues. The CDR3 here is CSARDGGAPSFYEQYF. Written as DNA, the CDR3 is TGCAGTGCTAGAGATGGCGGGGCCCCGAGCTTCTACGAGCAGTACTTC.

The sample holds many counts of this clonotype. The chain uses TRBV7-2 and TRBJ1-2; no clear D gene. V was shortened by 7 bases and J by 8 bases, with 17 bases between the two germline ends. Germline V lookup: CDR1 SGHTA, CDR2 FQGNSA. CDR3 size: 13 residues. The CDR3 here is CASTAPGSKGYTF. In DNA, the CDR3 is TGTGCCAGCACCGCTCCGGGGTCTAAGGGCTACACCTTC.

This rearrangement joins TRBV19 to TRBJ2-2, with unresolved D. CDR3 length equals 16 residues. Germline V gives CDR1 LNHDA, CDR2 SQIVND (reference sequence). The germline V and J ends were trimmed by 3 bases and 5 bases, with 16 bases remaining between them. The CDR3 nucleotides are TGTGCCAGTAGTATCGGTTTGGGCGGAGCGACCGGGGAGCTGTTTTTT. Translated, it gives CASSIGLGGATGELFF.

This clonotype has at least ten counts. The chain combines TRBV20-1 with TRBJ1-1; 9 bases match TRBD1. Germline CDR1 reads DFQATT; CDR2 reads SNEGSKA (reference sequence). J was trimmed by 3 bases and V by 0 bases; bases with no gene match: 5. This CDR3 spans 15 amino acids. The CDR3 reads CSARDFRTGDTEAFF. The DNA of the CDR3 is TGCAGTGCTAGAGATTTTAGGACAGGGGACACTGAAGCTTTCTTT.

Comment on this clonotype: One base away lies a much larger clone, so this may be a sequencing read error. The chain is built from TRBV16 and TRBJ2-4; weak D call: TRBD1 (7 bases). Trimming stripped 2 bases from V and 12 bases from J, with 20 bases between. CDR3 size: 15 residues. The germline V gene has CDR1 KGHSY and CDR2 FQNENV. The DNA for the CDR3 is TGTGCCAGCAGCCAAGGGCGGGACAGTTCCTACGATCAGTACTTC. Protein: CASSQGRDSSYDQYF.

Concerning this clonotype: A read error may explain this, as a much larger clone is one base away. The V call is TRBV7-2, the J call TRBJ2-6; tentatively, D is TRBD1 (5 bases). The CDR3 spans 16 residues. In germline, CDR1 is SGHTA, CDR2 FQGNSA. DNA for the CDR3: TGTGCCAGCAGCTCCTTTACAGGAACTGGGGCCAACGTCCGGACTTTC. This sequence encodes CASSSFTGTGANVRTF.

This clonotype was detected a few times. An end of the junction differs from the germline gene, which may be a read error. V and J are TRBV5-6 and TRBJ2-1; D remains unclear. The CDR3 runs to 14 residues. Germline lookup yields CDR1 SGHDT and CDR2 YYEEEE. CDR3 coding DNA: TGTGCCAGCGGCTTGAGAGTATTTGGGGATGAGCAGTTCTTC. Translated, it gives CASGLRVFGDEQFF.

This clonotype has at least ten counts. This rearrangement joins TRBV29-1 to TRBJ2-1; D tentatively reads TRBD1 or TRBD2 (5 bases each). Trimming left V 4 bases short and J 7 bases short, with 17 bases between. From germline, CDR1 is SQVTM and CDR2 ANQGSEA. The CDR3 has 14 residues. CDR3 bases: TGCAGCGTTGTTGGGACGCTCAAGGTTAATGAGCAGTTCTTC. It specifies CSVVGTLKVNEQFF.

There are many counts of this clonotype. The genes are TRBV28 and TRBJ2-1; D not resolved. The CDR3 covers 16 residues. Germline assignment: CDR1 MDHEN and CDR2 SYDVKM. Trimming took 5 bases from V and 8 from J, leaving 22 bases between them. CDR3 residues: CASSLSWAVQSDEQFF. As DNA, the CDR3 is TGTGCCAGCAGTCTAAGTTGGGCAGTCCAGTCGGATGAGCAGTTCTTC.

The table lists this clonotype with many counts. This chain connects TRBV29-1 to TRBJ2-5, with D uncertain. The V and J ends lost 3 bases and 1 base respectively, with 6 bases between them. The germline V gene has CDR1 SQVTM and CDR2 ANQGSEA. The CDR3 covers 12 residues. Here the CDR3 reads CSVENSQETQYF. CDR3 coding DNA: TGCAGCGTTGAGAACAGCCAAGAGACCCAGTACTTC.

About this clonotype: Compared with germline, one end of the junction differs, possibly owing to a read error. The J gene is TRBJ2-3, the V gene TRBV12-3 or TRBV12-4, with D possibly matching TRBD1 (7 bases). The CDR3 length is 15 residues. The CDR3 loop reads CASTQGGQSTDAQYF. The CDR3 coding sequence is TGTGCCAGCACCCAGGGGGGACAGAGCACAGATGCGCAGTATTTT.

CDR3 nucleotide sequence: TGTGCCAGCTGTCTTGGACTGAGAGGGGAGCAGTACTTC. Protein: CASCLGLRGEQYF. The chain uses TRBV7-2 and TRBJ2-5, with D perhaps matching TRBD1 or TRBD2 (5 bases each). Trimming removed 8 bases from V and 11 bases from J, with 21 bases in between. This CDR3 comprises 13 residues. Germline V gives CDR1 SGHTA, CDR2 FQGNSA. Drawing the rest from reference TRBV7-2 and TRBJ2-5, the complete variable domain is GAGVSQSPSNKVTEKGKDVELRCDPISGHTALYWYRQSLGQGLEFLIYFQGNSAPDKSGLPSDRFSAERTGGSVSTLTIQRTQQEDSAVYLCASCLGLRGEQYFGPGTRLLVL.

The rearrangement joins TRBV7-7 to TRBJ2-5; D might be TRBD1 (6 bases). Germline V lookup: CDR1 SSHAT, CDR2 FNYEAQ (reference sequence). V gave up 5 bases and J gave up 4 bases, with 14 bases separating them. This CDR3 has 14 amino acids. The CDR3 nucleotides are TGTGCCAGCAGCCCTAGACAGGACGGAGAGACCCAGTACTTC. Protein sequence: CASSPRQDGETQYF.

This clonotype occurred a few times. This could be a read error, since a much larger clone is one nucleotide away. The chain employs TRBV10-3 and TRBJ2-7; D is tentatively TRBD1 or TRBD2 (5 bases each). Germline V gene data show CDR1 as ENHRY and CDR2 as SYGVKD. V was clipped by 11 bases and J by 1 base, with 15 bases between them. This CDR3 has 13 amino acids. The CDR3, as DNA: TGTGCCGGCTCCTGGGACGGGTCCTACGAGCAGTACTTC. It specifies CAGSWDGSYEQYF.

The CDR3 sequence: CASSFNRGTYNEQFF. The CDR3 DNA sequence: TGTGCCAGCAGCTTTAACAGGGGAACCTACAATGAGCAGTTCTTC. This rearrangement joins TRBV11-3 to TRBJ2-1; 7 nucleotides agree with TRBD1. V shed 3 bases and J 2 bases; nucleotides not matched to a gene: 4. CDR1 is SGHNT, CDR2 YENEEA, per germline. This CDR3 is built from 15 residues.

This clonotype has a handful of counts. The rearrangement uses TRBV27 and TRBJ2-2; D gene unclear. The V gene lost 5 bases and the J gene lost 10 bases, with 20 bases spanning the gap. Germline V gene data show CDR1 as MNHEY and CDR2 as SMNVEV (reference sequence). The CDR3 is made up of 15 amino acids. CDR3 region: CASSPQPRNPAELFF. In DNA form, the CDR3 reads TGTGCCAGCAGTCCCCAACCTAGGAATCCGGCGGAGCTGTTTTTT.

This clonotype was picked up a small number of times. This chain joins TRBV12-3 or TRBV12-4 and TRBJ1-2, with TRBD1 matching 9 bases. CDR3 size: 14 residues. The V segment lost 3 bases and the J segment 6 bases; nucleotides outside the gene matches: 5. In DNA, the CDR3 is TGTGCCAGCAGTTTCGGGACAGGGAGTAATGGCTACACCTTC. Translated: CASSFGTGSNGYTF.

Turning to this clonotype: A much larger clone differs by one base, so this may be a read error. The chain links TRBV6-5 to TRBJ1-6; no clear D gene. The CDR3 loop spans 17 amino acids. Trimming stripped 2 bases from V and 2 bases from J, with 13 bases between. The germline gives CDR1 MNHEY, CDR2 SVGAGI. CDR3 residues: CASSYGGQVPYNSPLHF. The CDR3 nucleotides read TGTGCCAGCAGTTACGGCGGGCAGGTCCCCTATAATTCACCCCTCCACTTT.

Comment on this clonotype: The conserved phenylalanine or tryptophan normally closing the CDR3 is absent here, so this likely arose from a read error. This chain uses TRBV5-1 with TRBJ2-5, with 11 nucleotides matching TRBD1. The CDR3 is 16 residues long. Germline trimming cut 4 bases from V and 11 bases from J; bases unmatched to any gene: 16. Germline CDR1 and CDR2: SGHRS and YFSETQ. The CDR3 DNA follows: TGCGCCAGCAGCCAAGGGACAGGGGGGACTTACAATGAGCAGTACGTC. This translates into CASSQGTGGTYNEQYV.

This clonotype has a count of ten or more. The chain combines TRBV27 with TRBJ2-5; TRBD2 aligns across 8 bases. The CDR3 consists of 13 residues. V shed 5 bases, J shed 7 bases, and the junction held 6 bases outside the gene matches. Germline CDR1 and CDR2: MNHEY and SMNVEV (reference sequence). In DNA, the CDR3 is TGTGCCAGCAGTAACTCTCGGGGGGGGACCCAGTACTTC. Protein sequence: CASSNSRGGTQYF.

The chain combines TRBV2 with TRBJ2-5; D tentatively reads TRBD1 or TRBD2 (6 bases each). The CDR3 extends over 14 amino acids. Trimming left V 6 bases short and J 5 bases short, with 16 bases between. Germline assignment: CDR1 SNHLY and CDR2 FYNNEI. The CDR3 DNA follows: TGTGCCAGCAGGGCGACTAGTGGGGGCGAGACCCAGTACTTC. It translates to CASRATSGGETQYF.

The gene calls are TRBV5-1 and TRBJ2-2, with D tentatively TRBD2 (6 bases). Per the germline V gene, CDR1 is SGHRS and CDR2 is YFSETQ. V was cut by 6 bases and J by 3 bases, with 15 bases left in between. The CDR3 totals 15 residues. CDR3 nucleotides: TGCGCCAGCACGTCCGAGGCGGGGTACACCGGGGAGCTGTTTTTT. Translation gives CASTSEAGYTGELFF.

The rearrangement links TRBV20-1 to TRBJ2-2; no reliable D call. The V gene lost 0 bases and the J gene lost 7 bases, with 15 bases spanning the gap. Germline-derived CDR1 and CDR2 are DFQATT and SNEGSKA (reference sequence). The CDR3 is 15 residues long. CDR3 protein: CSARDSRLLSGELFF. In nucleotides, the CDR3 is TGCAGTGCTAGAGATTCACGGCTCCTAAGCGGGGAGCTGTTTTTT.

V gene TRBV15 combines with J gene TRBJ1-6; D is uncertain. In germline, CDR1 is LNHNV, CDR2 YYDKDF (reference sequence). Deletions cut 0 bases from V and 3 bases from J, with 12 bases between. The CDR3 loop spans 17 amino acids. The CDR3 region is CATSREVRLNYNSPLHF. CDR3 DNA sequence: TGTGCCACCAGCAGAGAAGTCAGGTTAAACTATAATTCACCCCTCCACTTT.

There are a few counts of this clonotype. This rearrangement joins TRBV18 to TRBJ1-2; 7 bases map to TRBD1. With 6 bases clipped from V and 1 base from J, the junction kept 11 bases outside the gene matches. The CDR3 has 16 residues. CDR1 is KGHSH, CDR2 LQKENI, per germline. The CDR3, as DNA: TGTGCCAGCTCCCCATACCTAGGGACAGTTAACTATGGCTACACCTTC. Residues: CASSPYLGTVNYGYTF.

The chain has TRBV6-6 and TRBJ2-7; D possibly corresponds to TRBD1 (6 bases). CDR1 and CDR2 from the germline V gene are MNHNY and SVGAGI (reference sequence). The CDR3 totals 15 residues. Deletions cut 2 bases from V and 3 bases from J, with 14 bases between. The DNA for the CDR3 is TGTGCCAGCAGTTACGTTGAGGAAGGGGGCTACGAGCAGTACTTC. Its protein product is CASSYVEEGGYEQYF.

This clonotype was seen only a few times. CDR3 DNA: TGTGCCAGCTCAATCCAGAAAGACGTGTCCCAGCATTTT. It specifies CASSIQKDVSQHF. The gene calls are TRBV18 and TRBJ1-5; no reliable D call. CDR1 is KGHSH, CDR2 LQKENI, per germline. There are 13 residues in the CDR3. V gave up 5 bases and J gave up 11 bases, with 16 bases separating them.

Concerning this clonotype itself: One base away lies a much larger clone, so this may be a sequencing read error. The gene calls are TRBV20-1 and TRBJ1-2; 7 nucleotides match TRBD1. This CDR3 contains 13 residues. Germline V lookup: CDR1 DFQATT, CDR2 SNEGSKA (reference sequence). V trimming: 6 bases; J trimming: 4 bases; junction bases outside the gene matches: 8. CDR3 in amino acids: CSAAGQPLYGYTF. CDR3 coding DNA: TGCAGTGCAGCGGGACAGCCTCTCTATGGCTACACCTTC.